Below, 29 T cell receptor beta chains from the same sample are listed, as sequenced in a study of T cells in Graves' hyperthyroidism and ophthalmopathy. The source material, RNA transcripts, was used to amplify TCR beta CDR3 regions. The HTBI primer set was used in a first-round RT-PCR of the TCR CDR3. TCRdb called the multiplex PCR reads again in MiXCR, with one record for every CDR3 protein. Of over 250,000 distinct CDR3 sequences detected, about a sixth appear once; the ten largest clones hold approximately 57%. Material for sequencing was blood. All receptors come from a woman aged 55-69 years with Graves' ophthalmopathy.

The rearrangement joins TRBV14 to TRBJ2-1; 13 bases line up with TRBD2. The J segment lost 8 bases and the V segment lost 4 bases, leaving 5 bases of the junction unmatched. Germline CDR1 and CDR2: SGHDN and FVKESK. The CDR3 consists of 15 residues. CDR3 in DNA: TGTGCCAGCAGCCGAGAACTAGCGGGGGGGGATGAGCAGTTCTTC. Amino acids: CASSRELAGGDEQFF.

The V gene is TRBV7-9, the J gene TRBJ1-6; D gene ambiguous. This CDR3 is 14 amino acids long. CDR1 and CDR2 from the germline V gene are SEHNR and FQNEAQ (reference sequence). Deletions cut 1 base from V and 6 bases from J, with 7 bases between. CDR3 residues: CASSLVPFNSPLHF. Written as DNA, the CDR3 is TGTGCCAGCAGCTTAGTCCCATTTAATTCACCCCTCCACTTT.

This clonotype appeared many times. This chain joins TRBV6-1 and TRBJ1-5, with TRBD1 as a possible D gene (6 bases). From germline, CDR1 is MNHNS and CDR2 SASEGT. The V end lost 10 bases, the J end lost 6 bases, and 19 bases lay between the germline ends. The CDR3 contains 14 residues. The CDR3 DNA sequence: TGTGCCACTCAGGGCGAGGGGGTAAGTCAGCCCCAGCATTTT. Its protein is CATQGEGVSQPQHF.

This clonotype came up many times. The chain carries TRBV5-8 and TRBJ1-6, with D unclear. V lost 4 bases and J 4 bases, leaving 9 bases between the germline ends. CDR1 and CDR2 from the germline V gene are SGHTS and YDEGEE. The CDR3 loop spans 14 amino acids. DNA for the CDR3: TGTGCCAGCAGCCGGAGGGTATATAATTCACCCCTCCACTTT. Its protein product is CASSRRVYNSPLHF. Variable domain in full (rest from reference TRBV5-8 and TRBJ1-6): EAGVTQSPTHLIKTRGQQATLRCSPISGHTSVYWYQQALGLGLQFLLWYDEGEERNRGNFPPRFSGRQFPNYSSELNVNALELEDSALYLCASSRRVYNSPLHFGNGTRLTVT.

This sequence joins TRBV9 and TRBJ1-1; the D gene is possibly TRBD1 (6 bases). Deletions cut 3 bases from V and 0 bases from J, with 12 bases between. This CDR3 has 15 residues. The V gene's germline CDR1 is SGDLS and CDR2 YYNGEE. The CDR3 sequence is CASSEKDRMNTEAFF. DNA of the CDR3: TGTGCCAGCAGCGAAAAGGACAGAATGAACACTGAAGCTTTCTTT.

This clonotype was counted a few times. The chain carries TRBV11-3 and TRBJ2-2; TRBD2 agrees at 9 bases. The germline V gene encodes CDR1 SGHNT and CDR2 YENEEA. This CDR3 has 17 amino acids. V dropped 1 base and J dropped 4; count of bases not matched to a gene: 7. CDR3 loop: CASSLVFGSGGTGELFF. CDR3 DNA: TGTGCCAGCAGCTTAGTGTTCGGTAGCGGGGGCACCGGGGAGCTGTTTTTT.

Comment on this clonotype: This may stem from a read error, because a much larger clone lies one nucleotide away. The chain is built from TRBV12-3 or TRBV12-4 and TRBJ1-2; D is ambiguous. The CDR3 loop spans 12 amino acids. The V and J ends lost 2 bases and 8 bases respectively, with 9 bases between them. The CDR3 sequence: CASSLTLSGYTF. For the CDR3, the DNA is TGTGCCAGCAGTTTAACTCTAAGCGGCTACACCTTC.

This clonotype came up a few times. A much larger clone lies a single base off, so this may be a read error. The genes are TRBV6-2 or TRBV6-3 and TRBJ1-2; D is unresolved. CDR1 is MNHEY and CDR2 is SVGEGT in the germline V gene. V shed 2 bases and J shed 6 bases, with 13 bases lying between them. This CDR3 is 14 amino acids long. In DNA form, the CDR3 reads TGTGCCAGCAGTTACATGACGTACTCAGATGGCTACACCTTC. Translated: CASSYMTYSDGYTF.

J is TRBJ1-4 and V is TRBV15, with D maybe TRBD1 (6 bases). Trimming took off 3 bases at V and 4 bases at J, with 18 bases between the two ends. The CDR3 extends over 17 amino acids. CDR1 is LNHNV, CDR2 YYDKDF, per germline (reference sequence). The CDR3 sequence: CATSRQTGPDHNEKLFF. The CDR3 bases are TGTGCCACCAGCAGGCAGACAGGCCCGGATCATAATGAAAAACTGTTTTTT.

This clonotype was seen at least ten times. The V and J genes are TRBV30 and TRBJ1-5; D uncertain. CDR3 size: 13 residues. CDR1 is GTSNPN, CDR2 SVGIG, per germline (reference sequence). V lost 2 bases and J 7 bases, leaving 12 bases between the germline ends. The CDR3 region has the DNA TGTGCCTGGAGTTCTGGGTTTAGCCAGCCCCAGCATTTT. The encoded protein is CAWSSGFSQPQHF.

This clonotype was counted many times. The chain carries TRBV27 and TRBJ2-7; TRBD2 matches at 12 bases. After removal of 6 bases from V and 3 bases from J, the junction contained 3 bases not matched to a gene. CDR1 MNHEY and CDR2 SMNVEV come from the germline V gene (reference sequence). The CDR3 consists of 14 residues. The CDR3 DNA reads TGTGCCAGCAGAACTAGCGGGAGGATCTACGAGCAGTACTTC. Translation: CASRTSGRIYEQYF.

In its sample, this clonotype was seen many times. V gene TRBV3-1 combines with J gene TRBJ1-1; D unresolved. The V end was cut by 4 bases, the J end by 4 bases, with 16 bases between. This CDR3 comprises 15 residues. The germline V gene encodes CDR1 LGHDT and CDR2 YNNKEL (reference sequence). The CDR3 loop is CASSRGGIGSTEAFF. The CDR3, as DNA: TGTGCCAGCAGCCGGGGAGGGATCGGTAGCACTGAAGCTTTCTTT.

In its sample, this clonotype was seen a few times. CDR3 sequence (DNA): TGCGCCAGCAGCGATCGGACAGACTATAATTCACCCCTCCACTTT. It specifies CASSDRTDYNSPLHF. The chain combines TRBV4-1 with TRBJ1-6; perhaps TRBD1 as D (6 bases). Germline values: CDR1 MGHRA, CDR2 YSYEKL. This CDR3 comprises 15 residues. V lost 5 bases and J 3 bases, leaving 11 bases between the germline ends.

The chain recombines TRBV20-1 with TRBJ1-2; D gene uncertain. V dropped 5 bases and J dropped 4 bases, with 26 bases sitting between them. The CDR3 loop spans 17 amino acids. The germline V gene encodes CDR1 DFQATT and CDR2 SNEGSKA (reference sequence). The CDR3: CSARHPDGGRLGYGYTF. CDR3 DNA: TGCAGTGCTCGCCACCCGGACGGTGGTCGGTTGGGCTATGGCTACACCTTC.

This clonotype appeared a single time. The chain is built from TRBV19 and TRBJ2-7, with D unclear. The CDR3 has 15 amino acids. Trimming stripped 1 base from V and 1 base from J, with 11 bases between. Germline V gives CDR1 LNHDA, CDR2 SQIVND (reference sequence). DNA for the CDR3: TGTGCCAGTAGTATAGGGCCGAAGCTATCCTACGAGCAGTACTTC. Encoded protein: CASSIGPKLSYEQYF.

This chain uses TRBV29-1 with TRBJ2-7, with D perhaps being TRBD1 or TRBD2 (5 bases each). CDR1 and CDR2 (germline): SQVTM, ANQGSEA. The CDR3 is 13 amino acids. The V gene lost 7 bases and the J gene lost 0 bases, with 13 bases spanning the gap. In DNA, the CDR3 is TGCAGCGCCTGGGGGACCAGCTCCTACGAGCAGTACTTC. Amino acid sequence: CSAWGTSSYEQYF.

This clonotype has a handful of counts. The chain joins TRBV7-8 to TRBJ2-4, with D perhaps TRBD1 or TRBD2 (5 bases each). The V gene's germline CDR1 is SGHVS and CDR2 FQNEAQ. The CDR3 is 16 amino acids. V was clipped by 4 bases and J by 2 bases, with 15 bases between them. The CDR3 region has the DNA TGTGCCAGCAGCTGGGGGAAAGGGCCACCCAAAAACATTCAGTACTTC. It codes for CASSWGKGPPKNIQYF.

This clonotype has only a few counts. J is TRBJ2-5 and V is TRBV10-3, with 8 bases fitting TRBD1. There are 15 residues in the CDR3. J gave up 4 bases and V 3 bases, and 7 bases lay outside the gene matches. In germline, CDR1 is ENHRY, CDR2 SYGVKD. In nucleotides, the CDR3 is TGTGCCATCAGTGAAGGACAGGGCGTTCGAGAGACCCAGTACTTC. Its protein is CAISEGQGVRETQYF.

This rearrangement joins TRBV6-2 or TRBV6-3 to TRBJ2-3, with 9 nucleotides matching TRBD2. Germline-derived CDR1 and CDR2 are MNHEY and SVGEGT. V lost 2 bases to trimming and J lost 6 bases; unmatched junction nucleotides: 3. The CDR3 spans 14 residues. The CDR3 DNA reads as TGTGCCAGCAGTTACCCCGGACTAGCGGATACGCAGTATTTT. It yields the protein CASSYPGLADTQYF.

This clonotype was found many times. The V gene is TRBV3-1, the J gene TRBJ2-7; TRBD1 or TRBD2 may be the D gene (5 bases each). Germline assignment: CDR1 LGHDT and CDR2 YNNKEL (reference sequence). This CDR3 spans 14 amino acids. V lost 0 bases, J lost 2 bases, and 8 bases lay in between. In nucleotides, the CDR3 is TGTGCCAGCAGCCAAGAAGAGGGGACCTACGAGCAGTACTTC. Translation: CASSQEEGTYEQYF.

This clonotype was observed many times. The V and J genes are TRBV12-3 or TRBV12-4 and TRBJ2-1; 7 nucleotides match TRBD2. The V and J ends lost 3 bases and 6 bases, in that order; junction bases with no gene match: 5. The length of the CDR3 is 14 residues. CDR3 nucleotides: TGTGCCAGCAGTTTCGCCTCGGGAGGCAATGAGCAGTTCTTC. This codes for CASSFASGGNEQFF.

At least ten counts were recorded for this clonotype. The rearrangement links TRBV6-1 to TRBJ2-7, with D uncertain. V lost 2 bases and J 6 bases, leaving 14 bases between the germline ends. The CDR3 contains 14 residues. Germline assignment: CDR1 MNHNS and CDR2 SASEGT. CDR3 coding DNA: TGTGCCAGCAGTGAAATTGGTACCGGAAGCGAGCAGTACTTC. Translation: CASSEIGTGSEQYF.

This clonotype was detected many times. The chain joins TRBV18 to TRBJ2-5; D is undetermined. The CDR3 has 12 amino acids. Germline CDR1 reads KGHSH; CDR2 reads LQKENI. Trimming took 6 bases from V and 0 from J, leaving 5 bases between them. This CDR3 reads CASSSDQETQYF. The CDR3 DNA sequence: TGTGCCAGCTCGTCGGACCAAGAGACCCAGTACTTC. Combining the CDR3 with reference TRBV18 and TRBJ2-5 gives the whole variable domain NAGVMQNPRHLVRRRGQEARLRCSPMKGHSHVYWYRQLPEEGLKFMVYLQKENIIDESGMPKERFSAEFPKEGPSILRIQQVVRGDSAAYFCASSSDQETQYFGPGTRLLVL.

This clonotype was picked up many times. The gene calls are TRBV12-3 or TRBV12-4 and TRBJ1-1; no clear D. V was shortened by 3 bases and J by 0 bases, with 8 bases between the two germline ends. The CDR3 contains 14 residues. CDR3 region: CASSLLRLNTEAFF. The DNA for the CDR3 is TGTGCCAGCAGTTTGCTCAGACTGAACACTGAAGCTTTCTTT.

This clonotype came up many times. The gene calls are TRBV12-3 or TRBV12-4 and TRBJ2-7, with 11 bases identical to TRBD2. CDR3 size: 15 residues. V lost 9 bases to trimming and J lost 2 bases; unmatched junction nucleotides: 9. The CDR3 here is CASSRLAGGPYEQYF. In DNA form, the CDR3 reads TGTGCCAGTTCCCGCCTAGCGGGGGGTCCCTACGAGCAGTACTTC.

This clonotype was recorded at least ten times. The chain has TRBV30 and TRBJ2-7, with D possibly TRBD1 on 5 matching bases. Germline values: CDR1 GTSNPN, CDR2 SVGIG (reference sequence). V dropped 2 bases and J dropped 6 bases, with 14 bases sitting between them. This CDR3 has 13 amino acids. Here the CDR3 DNA reads TGTGCCTGGAGTCCGTGGCAGGGCGGCGAGCAGTACTTC. Its protein product is CAWSPWQGGEQYF.

This clonotype was seen only a few times. This chain connects TRBV4-1 to TRBJ2-2, with 11 positions matching TRBD1. The V segment lost 2 bases and the J segment 0 bases; nucleotides outside the gene matches: 5. The germline CDR1 and CDR2 sequences are MGHRA and YSYEKL. The CDR3 spans 18 residues. The CDR3 here is CASSQHEGQGANTGELFF. The CDR3 bases are TGCGCCAGCAGCCAACACGAGGGACAGGGGGCGAACACCGGGGAGCTGTTTTTT.

In the case of this clonotype: A read error may be the cause here, since a much bigger clone is one base away. The conserved phenylalanine or tryptophan is not found at the CDR3 terminus, so this likely reflects a read error. The chain joins TRBV27 to TRBJ2-7; 12 bases are shared with TRBD2. The CDR3 runs to 17 residues. After removal of 3 bases from V and 0 bases from J, the junction contained 6 bases not matched to a gene. Germline V gives CDR1 MNHEY, CDR2 SMNVEV (reference sequence). CDR3: CASSLRSGLAGSYEQYI. The CDR3 DNA reads TGTGCCAGCAGTTTGCGCTCGGGACTAGCGGGCTCCTACGAGCAGTACATC.

In its sample, this clonotype was seen many times. This chain joins TRBV28 and TRBJ2-1, with D possibly matching TRBD2 (5 bases). This CDR3 has 18 amino acids. Trimming took off 5 bases at V and 7 bases at J, with 27 bases between the two ends. CDR1 and CDR2 (germline): MDHEN, SYDVKM. CDR3 amino acids: CASSASDGLGTILNEQFF. The CDR3 region has the DNA TGTGCCAGCAGTGCTTCCGACGGACTGGGTACTATCCTGAATGAGCAGTTCTTC.